These 28 T cell receptor beta chains were sequenced from one sample in a study of OX40 agonist ivuxolimab in advanced cancers. The library was produced with the immunoSEQ multiplex PCR assay. This immuneACCESS table, as held by TCRdb, lists in-frame sequences with V and J called but not all clones. Of the missing ones, under half trace to an unresolved V gene in checked studies; the others have no known cause. The sample includes tens of thousands of clones, with about 80% observed a single time. Of the sample, under 4.5% is held by the ten largest clones. This material consisted of CD4+ or CD8+ T cells sorted from blood, taken in a trial of the OX40 agonist ivuxolimab. The receptors were gathered from an adult with an advanced solid tumor such as melanoma, head and neck, liver or kidney cancer.

CDR3 residues: CASSFRQGADTEAFF. The CDR3 DNA is TGCGCCAGCAGCTTCCGACAGGGGGCGGACACTGAAGCTTTCTTT. The gene calls are TRBV5-1 and TRBJ1-1; the match to TRBD1 covers 10 bases. CDR3 length: 15 amino acids. Unmatched junction bases numbered 4, after V lost 2 bases and J lost 3 bases. In germline, CDR1 is SGHRS, CDR2 YFSETQ.

The chain has TRBV7-9 and TRBJ1-2, with D uncertain. With 1 base removed from V and 5 bases from J, the gap between germline ends came to 14 bases. Germline CDR1 reads SEHNR; CDR2 reads FQNEAQ (reference sequence). The CDR3 covers 15 residues. CDR3 coding DNA: TGTGCCAGCAGCTTAGAGCGGCAGGCGGGGTATGGCTACACCTTC. Translated: CASSLERQAGYGYTF.

This chain joins TRBV5-1 and TRBJ2-3, with TRBD2 as a possible D gene (6 bases). The V and J ends lost 5 bases and 2 bases respectively, with 12 bases between them. The germline V gene has CDR1 SGHRS and CDR2 YFSETQ. This CDR3 is 14 amino acids long. CDR3 sequence: CASRRREDTDTQYF. CDR3 coding DNA: TGCGCCAGCAGGAGAAGGGAGGACACAGATACGCAGTATTTT.

This chain links TRBV5-5 with TRBJ2-6; 9 bases are shared with TRBD1. From germline, CDR1 is SGHKS and CDR2 YYEKEE (reference sequence). CDR3 length: 17 amino acids. V trimming: 4 bases; J trimming: 0 bases; junction bases outside the gene matches: 5. CDR3 sequence (DNA): TGTGCCAGCAGCACCGGGACAGGGACCTCTGGGGCCAACGTCCTGACTTTC. This translates into CASSTGTGTSGANVLTF. Drawing the rest from reference TRBV5-5 and TRBJ2-6, the complete variable domain is DAGVTQSPTHLIKTRGQQVTLRCSPISGHKSVSWYQQVLGQGPQFIFQYYEKEERGRGNFPDRFSARQFPNYSSELNVNALLLGDSALYLCASSTGTGTSGANVLTFGAGSRLTVL.

V and J are TRBV10-3 and TRBJ1-1; D might be TRBD1 (6 bases). Germline CDR1 reads ENHRY; CDR2 reads SYGVKD. The CDR3 covers 14 residues. Trimming removed 7 bases from V and 4 bases from J, with 16 bases in between. The CDR3 spells CAITPGGRTTEAFF. In DNA form, the CDR3 reads TGTGCCATCACCCCGGGGGGGCGGACCACTGAAGCTTTCTTT.

The rearrangement joins TRBV20-1 to TRBJ1-1; D is undetermined. Germline assignment: CDR1 DFQATT and CDR2 SNEGSKA (reference sequence). Deletions cut 5 bases from V and 4 bases from J, with 8 bases between. The CDR3 has 11 amino acids. Here the CDR3 DNA reads TGCAGTGCTGGGCCAGCCACTGAAGCTTTCTTT. This encodes CSAGPATEAFF.

V usage is TRBV4-2 and J usage is TRBJ2-5, with D possibly matching TRBD2 (6 bases). The CDR3 has 13 residues. Germline V CDR1 and CDR2: LGHNA, YNFKEQ. The ends were cut back, 4 bases at V and 7 bases at J, with 13 bases in the middle. CDR3 loop: CASSPEEGRTQYF. The CDR3 DNA sequence: TGTGCCAGCAGCCCAGAGGAGGGTAGGACCCAGTACTTC.

The chain joins TRBV2 to TRBJ1-1; 8 nucleotides align to TRBD1. The V and J ends lost 5 bases and 2 bases, in that order; junction bases with no gene match: 10. The CDR3 totals 16 residues. CDR1 SNHLY and CDR2 FYNNEI come from the germline V gene. The CDR3 DNA reads TGTGCCAGCAGTATATTCGGGGGACAGGACAACACTGAAGCTTTCTTT. Translated: CASSIFGGQDNTEAFF.

This chain joins TRBV4-3 and TRBJ1-1, with 10 bases aligning to TRBD1. There are 15 residues in the CDR3. In germline, CDR1 is LGHNA, CDR2 YSLEER. V shed 4 bases, J shed 5 bases, and the junction held 7 bases outside the gene matches. CDR3 coding DNA: TGCGCCAGCAGCCCCCGGACAGGGGGAGAGACTGAAGCTTTCTTT. Translated, it gives CASSPRTGGETEAFF.

J is TRBJ2-7 and V is TRBV14, with D uncertain. Trimming removed 0 bases at V and 0 bases at J, with 3 bases between. This CDR3 comprises 13 residues. CDR1 and CDR2 from the germline V gene are SGHDN and FVKESK. The CDR3 coding sequence is TGTGCCAGCAGCCAAGAGGACTCCTACGAGCAGTACTTC. Translation: CASSQEDSYEQYF. The variable domain in full, with the rest retrieved from reference TRBV14 and TRBJ2-7, is EAGVTQFPSHSVIEKGQTVTLRCDPISGHDNLYWYRRVMGKEIKFLLHFVKESKQDESGMPNNRFLAERTGGTYSTLKVQPAELEDSGVYFCASSQEDSYEQYFGPGTRLTVT.

Details on this clone: An end of the junction does not agree with germline; a read error may underlie this. This rearrangement joins TRBV19 to TRBJ2-5, with D unclear. The germline V gene has CDR1 LNHDA and CDR2 SQIVND (reference sequence). The CDR3 covers 13 residues. CDR3 loop: CASSIDYQKTQYF. As DNA, the CDR3 is TGTGCCAGTAGTATAGATTACCAAAAGACCCAGTACTTC.

The genes are TRBV5-5 and TRBJ2-5; a possible D gene is TRBD1 (5 bases). The germline V and J ends were trimmed by 3 bases and 5 bases, with 11 bases remaining between them. This CDR3 is 13 amino acids long. Germline values: CDR1 SGHKS, CDR2 YYEKEE (reference sequence). Here the CDR3 DNA reads TGTGCCAGCAGCTCCGGACAACGCGAGACCCAGTACTTC. Protein: CASSSGQRETQYF.

The chain employs TRBV20-1 and TRBJ2-7, with D hard to call. The CDR3 has 11 amino acids. V lost 5 bases and J lost 2, with 7 bases in between. Germline lookup yields CDR1 DFQATT and CDR2 SNEGSKA (reference sequence). CDR3 nucleotide sequence: TGCAGTGCTTCTCTAGCCTACGAGCAGTACTTC. Amino acid sequence: CSASLAYEQYF.

This chain uses TRBV27 with TRBJ2-2; 10 bases agree with TRBD2. The CDR3 is 16 amino acids. The germline V gene has CDR1 MNHEY and CDR2 SMNVEV (reference sequence). V gave up 3 bases and J gave up 5 bases; unmatched junction bases: 6. The CDR3 here is CASSFSGRVETGELFF. In DNA, the CDR3 is TGTGCCAGCAGTTTCAGCGGGAGGGTGGAAACCGGGGAGCTGTTTTTT.

This rearrangement joins TRBV10-1 to TRBJ2-3; weak D call: TRBD1 (5 bases). This CDR3 has 16 amino acids. Germline CDR1 and CDR2: WNHNN and SYGVQD (reference sequence). The ends were cut back, 4 bases at V and 1 base at J, with 15 bases in the middle. The chain's CDR3 is CASSAIQGRGTDTQYF. The CDR3 nucleotides read TGCGCCAGCAGTGCGATTCAGGGAAGGGGCACAGATACGCAGTATTTT.

Note on this clone: Mismatch with germline at one junction end may stem from a read error. The sample holds other DNA sequences that translate to the same CDR3. The rearrangement uses TRBV30 and TRBJ2-1; maybe TRBD2 (6 bases). Germline loops: CDR1 GTSNPN, CDR2 SVGIG (reference sequence). This CDR3 is built from 16 residues. The CDR3 reads CAWSVGIRGSYNEQFF. The CDR3 DNA reads TGCGCCTGGAGTGTGGGTATCCGGGGGTCCTACAATGAGCAGTTCTTC.

This chain uses TRBV11-2 with TRBJ2-1; D not resolved. Looked up from germline, CDR1 is SGHAT and CDR2 is FQNNGV. The CDR3 runs to 16 residues. V dropped 1 base and J dropped 8 bases, with 18 bases sitting between them. The CDR3 protein is CASSLVDSRSRHEQFF. The DNA for the CDR3 is TGTGCCAGCAGCTTAGTTGACTCCAGATCTCGTCATGAGCAGTTCTTC.

The chain combines TRBV6-1 with TRBJ2-7; the match to TRBD1 covers 9 bases. Per the germline V gene, CDR1 is MNHNS and CDR2 is SASEGT. Germline trimming cut 4 bases from V and 6 bases from J; bases unmatched to any gene: 10. This CDR3 is built from 15 residues. The CDR3 nucleotides are TGTGCCAGCAGTGTATCTAGGACAGGGGCCACCGAGCAGTACTTC. Protein sequence: CASSVSRTGATEQYF.

The chain links TRBV19 to TRBJ1-2; tentative D call: TRBD1 (5 bases). The V end was cut by 7 bases, the J end by 0 bases, with 21 bases between. The CDR3 consists of 17 residues. Germline-derived CDR1 and CDR2 are LNHDA and SQIVND (reference sequence). As DNA, the CDR3 is TGTGCCAGTACCACCCCGGGACGGAAGACGTCTAACTATGGCTACACCTTC. It encodes CASTTPGRKTSNYGYTF.

This clone has only one observation. The J gene is TRBJ2-3, the V gene TRBV28; 9 bases agree with TRBD1. The ends lost 4 bases at V and 2 bases at J; junction bases unmatched: 4. This CDR3 region has 15 residues. Looked up from germline, CDR1 is MDHEN and CDR2 is SYDVKM. This CDR3 is CASSSDRGFTDTQYF. CDR3 nucleotide sequence: TGTGCCAGCAGTTCGGACAGGGGATTCACAGATACGCAGTATTTT.

This clone appeared a single time. V gene TRBV7-2 combines with J gene TRBJ1-2, with D possibly matching TRBD1 (5 bases). CDR1 and CDR2 (germline): SGHTA, FQGNSA. Trimming removed 3 bases from V and 6 bases from J, with 17 bases in between. The CDR3 consists of 15 residues. Written as DNA, the CDR3 is TGTGCCAGCAGCTTGTTGCGGGGCAGCGCTCATGGCTACACCTTC. It specifies CASSLLRGSAHGYTF.

This chain connects TRBV18 to TRBJ1-6; possible D gene TRBD1, 6 bases. Germline lookup yields CDR1 KGHSH and CDR2 LQKENI. CDR3 length: 20 amino acids. V shed 2 bases and J shed 5 bases, with 25 bases lying between them. CDR3 sequence: CASSPFGLTGGVRNNSPLHF. The DNA of the CDR3 is TGTGCCAGCTCACCATTCGGGCTGACTGGGGGCGTCCGAAATAATTCACCCCTCCACTTT.

This chain links TRBV27 with TRBJ1-1; TRBD1 matches at 9 bases. CDR3 length equals 15 residues. V trimming: 6 bases; J trimming: 7 bases; junction bases outside the gene matches: 12. Germline CDR1 reads MNHEY; CDR2 reads SMNVEV (reference sequence). The DNA of the CDR3 is TGTGCCAGCAGCCGTTCCCCCGGGACAGGGATTGAAGCTTTCTTT. It specifies CASSRSPGTGIEAFF.

The chain recombines TRBV15 with TRBJ2-3; D gene uncertain. CDR1 LNHNV and CDR2 YYDKDF come from the germline V gene (reference sequence). This CDR3 region has 16 residues. The V gene lost 0 bases and the J gene lost 1 base, with 11 bases spanning the gap. CDR3 coding DNA: TGTGCCACCAGCAGAGATAGTCGGGTCCGCACAGATACGCAGTATTTT. Protein sequence: CATSRDSRVRTDTQYF.

The chain has TRBV6-6 and TRBJ1-2; TRBD1 matches at 11 bases. Unmatched junction bases numbered 1, after V lost 0 bases and J lost 7 bases. The germline gives CDR1 MNHNY, CDR2 SVGAGI (reference sequence). The CDR3 is 14 residues long. The CDR3 DNA is TGTGCCAGCAGTTACTCCGGGACAGGGGGTGGCTACACCTTC. Protein sequence: CASSYSGTGGGYTF.

This clone was detected a few times. The chain is built from TRBV28 and TRBJ1-6, with D unclear. The CDR3 contains 14 residues. The germline V and J ends were trimmed by 3 bases and 6 bases, with 9 bases remaining between them. Germline CDR1 reads MDHEN; CDR2 reads SYDVKM. The CDR3 bases are TGTGCCAGCAGTTTCTTAGATGTTAATTCACCCCTCCACTTT. Protein sequence: CASSFLDVNSPLHF.

This clone has just one count. The rearrangement joins TRBV6-5 to TRBJ2-2; TRBD1 matches 7 bases. The V segment lost 5 bases and the J segment 4 bases; nucleotides outside the gene matches: 7. Per germline, CDR1 MNHEY and CDR2 SVGAGI. The CDR3 has 15 residues. The CDR3 sequence is CASSMTGIITGELFF. CDR3 sequence (DNA): TGTGCCAGCAGTATGACAGGGATTATCACCGGGGAGCTGTTTTTT.

The V gene is TRBV6-6, the J gene TRBJ2-1; D call uncertain. Germline values: CDR1 MNHNY, CDR2 SVGAGI (reference sequence). The ends were cut back, 10 bases at V and 8 bases at J, with 21 bases in the middle. The CDR3 has 14 amino acids. The CDR3 sequence: CAILKADSGDEQFF. DNA for the CDR3: TGTGCCATCTTAAAGGCAGACTCAGGCGATGAGCAGTTCTTC.